This note documents a single TCR beta chain sequence. Its antigen is still unknown. This sample stems from a study of CD8+ T cells in alopecia areata. Looking at the study overall: A regimen of oral tofacitinib, 5 to 10 mg twice daily, was given to treated patients. Disease severity was quantified as SALT score of affected scalp area. Study findings and constraints: Among the top 100, expanded CD8+ clones, as well as scalp clonality, were significantly decreased by tofacitinib.

Sequencing used cDNA as its template, made by extracting RNA and reverse transcribing it. The assay was immunoSEQ multiplex PCR, and TCRdb's table has in-frame clones only and misses some. The sample has more than 200,000 clones; 66% are singletons. Stated treatment: oral pan-JAK inhibitor, 5-10 mg twice daily. Specimens obtained from alopecia areata patients comprised lesional scalp punch biopsies and peripheral blood. The junction had 7 bases not matched to a gene; V was cut back by 5 bases and J by 7 bases. The CDR3 is 14 residues long. CDR1 and CDR2 from the germline V gene are MNHNY and SVGAGI (reference sequence).

The sample here was CD4+ T cells sorted from blood, taken between weeks 43 and 45, from a patient treated with tofacitinib. This clonotype was sampled from a human donor with alopecia areata. The genes are TRBV6-6 and TRBJ2-2; 7 bases are shared with TRBD1. This CDR3 is CASSPTGLGGELFF. Written as DNA, the CDR3 is TGTGCCAGCAGTCCGACAGGGCTGGGCGGGGAGCTGTTTTTT.